A single sample gave rise to the 14 T cell receptor beta chains below, sequenced in a study of control samples from healthy donors and cancer patients. Libraries were prepared by immunoSEQ multiplex PCR; TCRdb keeps only in-frame clonotypes and omits some of them. There are under 150,000 clones in the sample; 70% to 90% occur only once, and around 9% lies in the top ten. Sequenced input: blood. The receptors originated from a woman in her 30s in good health.

With regard to this clone: The sample contains more than one DNA sequence encoding this CDR3. The rearrangement uses TRBV29-1 and TRBJ2-5; D is unresolved. The V end was cut by 1 base, the J end by 2 bases, with 8 bases between. The germline V gene encodes CDR1 SQVTM and CDR2 ANQGSEA. The CDR3 is 13 residues long. The CDR3 DNA sequence: TGCAGCGTTGAAGGCCAGGTACAAGAGACCCAGTACTTC. Translation gives CSVEGQVQETQYF. Supplemented by reference TRBV29-1 and TRBJ2-5, the full variable domain reads SAVISQKPSRDICQRGTSLTIQCQVDSQVTMMFWYRQQPGQSLTLIATANQGSEATYESGFVIDKFPISRPNLTFSTLTVSNMSPEDSSIYLCSVEGQVQETQYFGPGTRLLVL.

The chain carries TRBV19 and TRBJ2-3, with D possibly matching TRBD2 (6 bases). The V gene lost 3 bases and the J gene lost 4 bases, with 14 bases spanning the gap. The CDR3 length is 15 residues. The germline gives CDR1 LNHDA, CDR2 SQIVND (reference sequence). The CDR3 bases are TGTGCCAGTAGTATTGGACGGGAGACCCCAGATACGCAGTATTTT. Its translation is CASSIGRETPDTQYF.

V gene TRBV5-4 combines with J gene TRBJ1-1, with a weak D call TRBD1 (5 bases). Germline assignment: CDR1 SGHNT and CDR2 YYREEE (reference sequence). The CDR3 length is 12 residues. The V end lost 7 bases, the J end lost 7 bases, and 14 bases lay between the germline ends. CDR3 amino acids: CASHGGGIEAFF. Here the CDR3 DNA reads TGTGCCAGCCATGGTGGGGGGATTGAAGCTTTCTTT.

This clone was found a few times. This chain uses TRBV12-3 or TRBV12-4 with TRBJ1-2, with unresolved D. The CDR3 is made up of 11 amino acids. The V end lost 4 bases, the J end lost 6 bases, and 6 bases lay between the germline ends. The CDR3 DNA is TGTGCCAGCAGTTCCAGGAATGGCTACACCTTC. Protein product: CASSSRNGYTF.

Comments on this clone: The junction departs from germline at one end; a sequencing error may be responsible. The J gene is TRBJ2-2, the V gene TRBV2; 9 positions match TRBD1. The CDR3 sequence is 15 residues long. Per germline, CDR1 SNHLY and CDR2 FYNNEI. The CDR3 region is CASREDRGLPGELFF. The CDR3 DNA is TGTGCCAGCAGGGAAGACAGGGGGTTGCCCGGGGAGCTGTTTTTT.

The V gene is TRBV15, the J gene TRBJ2-6; no firm D call. This CDR3 spans 15 amino acids. Germline values: CDR1 LNHNV, CDR2 YYDKDF (reference sequence). Trimming cost V 1 base and J 0 bases, with 4 bases left between them. CDR3 sequence reads: CATSRVTSGANVLTF. In DNA form, the CDR3 reads TGTGCCACCAGCAGAGTGACCTCTGGGGCCAACGTCCTGACTTTC.

The rearrangement links TRBV28 to TRBJ1-5; D possibly corresponds to TRBD1 (5 bases). Trimming shortened V by 5 bases and J by 0 bases, and 14 bases separated the two germline ends. Germline CDR1 and CDR2: MDHEN and SYDVKM. This CDR3 spans 16 amino acids. This CDR3 is CASSPTQGDSNQPQHF. The CDR3 nucleotides are TGTGCCAGCAGTCCTACTCAGGGAGATAGCAATCAGCCCCAGCATTTT.

The chain joins TRBV30 to TRBJ2-1, with 9 bases fitting TRBD1. The CDR3 has 19 residues. Germline CDR1 and CDR2: GTSNPN and SVGIG (reference sequence). J lost 6 bases, V lost 0 bases, and 18 bases had no gene match. The CDR3 DNA reads as TGTGCCTGGAGTGTCTACTCGACACAGGGGGCAAAGGGCGGCAATGAGCAGTTCTTC. Translating it yields CAWSVYSTQGAKGGNEQFF.

This clone turned up a few times. The genes are TRBV24-1 and TRBJ1-3; weak D call: TRBD1 (6 bases). Germline V gives CDR1 KGHDR, CDR2 SFDVKD. Trimming pared 8 bases from V and 4 bases from J, leaving 11 bases between. The CDR3 has 13 residues. The CDR3 bases are TGTGCCACCAACGGGACACGGGGAAACACCATATATTTT. It specifies CATNGTRGNTIYF.

The CDR3 region is CASFGGEGGNEQFF. CDR3 nucleotide sequence: TGTGCCAGCTTTGGAGGGGAGGGTGGCAATGAGCAGTTCTTC. The V and J genes are TRBV2 and TRBJ2-1, with 7 bases aligning to TRBD2. Germline-derived CDR1 and CDR2 are SNHLY and FYNNEI. Trimming removed 8 bases from V and 6 bases from J; junction bases left unmatched: 10. The CDR3 spans 14 residues. Supplemented by reference TRBV2 and TRBJ2-1, the full variable domain reads EPEVTQTPSHQVTQMGQEVILRCVPISNHLYFYWYRQILGQKVEFLVSFYNNEISEKSEIFDDQFSVERPDGSNFTLKIRSTKLEDSAMYFCASFGGEGGNEQFFGPGTRLTVL.

V is TRBV9 and J is TRBJ1-1; D unresolved. Looked up from germline, CDR1 is SGDLS and CDR2 is YYNGEE. Trimming cost V 7 bases and J 0 bases, with 7 bases left between them. The CDR3 has 12 residues. CDR3 DNA: TGTGCCAGCGTCTGGGTGAACACTGAAGCTTTCTTT. Protein: CASVWVNTEAFF.

The gene calls are TRBV30 and TRBJ1-5, with D unclear. Looked up from germline, CDR1 is GTSNPN and CDR2 is SVGIG (reference sequence). This CDR3 contains 15 residues. Between the trimmed V and J ends, which lost 5 bases and 5 bases, there was a span of 19 bases. The CDR3 DNA is TGTGCCTGGGGGCCACAGAAACCAAGGGATCAGCCCCAGCATTTT. As protein: CAWGPQKPRDQPQHF.

The genes are TRBV27 and TRBJ2-6, with 10 positions matching TRBD2. The germline gives CDR1 MNHEY, CDR2 SMNVEV (reference sequence). The CDR3 runs to 20 residues. The V gene end was trimmed by 5 bases and the J gene end by 0 bases; junction bases not matched to a gene: 13. CDR3 sequence (DNA): TGTGCCAGCAGTGAAGGTTGGGCACTAGCGGGGATCTCTGGGGCCAACGTCCTGACTTTC. It translates to CASSEGWALAGISGANVLTF. The whole variable domain, remainder taken from reference TRBV27 and TRBJ2-6, is EAQVTQNPRYLITVTGKKLTVTCSQNMNHEYMSWYRQDPGLGLRQIYYSMNVEVTDKGDVPEGYKVSRKEKRNFPLILESPSPNQTSLYFCASSEGWALAGISGANVLTFGAGSRLTVL.

The V and J genes are TRBV4-1 and TRBJ2-1; D gene ambiguous. From germline, CDR1 is MGHRA and CDR2 YSYEKL. This CDR3 is 16 amino acids long. The V gene lost 4 bases and the J gene lost 3 bases, with 16 bases spanning the gap. CDR3 region: CASSPVGRSSYNEQFF. CDR3 in DNA: TGCGCCAGCAGCCCCGTCGGACGGAGTAGCTACAATGAGCAGTTCTTC.